The clone carrying this T cell receptor beta chain came up a few times. Its antigen remains unknown. Each patient went into thyroid surgery without having received any treatment. The V end lost 9 bases, the J end lost 6 bases, and 21 bases lay between the germline ends. This CDR3 region has 14 residues. The germline gives CDR1 MNHEY, CDR2 SMNVEV (reference sequence). This sample was included in a study of metastatic and nonmetastatic thyroid tumors. Overall study findings and caveats: In blood and tumor, TCR beta diversity was reportedly significantly higher in malignant thyroid tumors than in benign nodules.

With MiXCR, TCRdb called clones anew from the PCR reads. The table records tens of thousands of clones, about 15% of them present only once. The sample comprised blood. The receptor's source is a female donor with papillary thyroid cancer or a benign thyroid nodule (not recorded which). Some clones in this sample may be carry-over from other donors' samples. The chain uses TRBV27 and TRBJ2-7, with a tentative D call TRBD2 (7 bases). Written as DNA, the CDR3 is TGTGCCAGTCGTCGGGGAGGGGGAATAGTCGAGCAGTACTTC. This codes for CASRRGGGIVEQYF.